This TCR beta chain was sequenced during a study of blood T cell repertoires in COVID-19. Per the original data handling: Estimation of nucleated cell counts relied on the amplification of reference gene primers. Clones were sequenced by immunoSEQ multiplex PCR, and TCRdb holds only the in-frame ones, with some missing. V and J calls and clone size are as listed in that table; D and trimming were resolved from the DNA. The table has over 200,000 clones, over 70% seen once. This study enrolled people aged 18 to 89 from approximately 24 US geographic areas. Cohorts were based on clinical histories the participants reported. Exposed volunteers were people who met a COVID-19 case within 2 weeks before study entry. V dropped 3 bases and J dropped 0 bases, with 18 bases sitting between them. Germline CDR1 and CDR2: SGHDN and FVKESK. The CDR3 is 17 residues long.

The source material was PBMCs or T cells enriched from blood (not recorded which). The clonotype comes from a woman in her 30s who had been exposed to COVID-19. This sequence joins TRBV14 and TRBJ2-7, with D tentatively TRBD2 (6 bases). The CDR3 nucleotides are TGTGCCAGCAGCCAGCTTAGGGGACTGTCGAGCTCCTACGAGCAGTACTTC. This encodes CASSQLRGLSSSYEQYF.